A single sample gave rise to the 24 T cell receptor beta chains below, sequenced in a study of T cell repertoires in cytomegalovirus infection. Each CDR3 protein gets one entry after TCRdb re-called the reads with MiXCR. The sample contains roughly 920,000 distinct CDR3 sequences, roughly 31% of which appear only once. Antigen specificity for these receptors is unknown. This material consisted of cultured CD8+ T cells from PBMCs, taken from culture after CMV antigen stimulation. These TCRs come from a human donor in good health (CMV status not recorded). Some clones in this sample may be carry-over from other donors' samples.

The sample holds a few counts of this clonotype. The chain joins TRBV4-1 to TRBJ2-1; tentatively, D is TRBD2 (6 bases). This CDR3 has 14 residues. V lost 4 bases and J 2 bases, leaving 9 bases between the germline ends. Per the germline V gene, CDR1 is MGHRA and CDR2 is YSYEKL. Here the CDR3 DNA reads TGCGCCAGCAGCCTGAGGACTACCTACAATGAGCAGTTCTTC. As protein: CASSLRTTYNEQFF.

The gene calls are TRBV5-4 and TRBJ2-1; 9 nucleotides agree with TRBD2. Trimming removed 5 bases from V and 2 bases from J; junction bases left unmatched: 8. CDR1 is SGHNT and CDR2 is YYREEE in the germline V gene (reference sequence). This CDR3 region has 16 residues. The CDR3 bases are TGTGCCAGCAGTTTTAGCGGGGGAAGAACCTACAATGAGCAGTTCTTC. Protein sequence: CASSFSGGRTYNEQFF.

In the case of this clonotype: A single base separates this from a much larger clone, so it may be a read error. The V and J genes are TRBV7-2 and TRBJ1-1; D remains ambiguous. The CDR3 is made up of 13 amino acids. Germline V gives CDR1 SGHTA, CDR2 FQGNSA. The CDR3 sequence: CANSLNLGTEAFF. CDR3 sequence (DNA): TGTGCCAACAGCCTAAACCTAGGCACTGAAGCTTTCTTT.

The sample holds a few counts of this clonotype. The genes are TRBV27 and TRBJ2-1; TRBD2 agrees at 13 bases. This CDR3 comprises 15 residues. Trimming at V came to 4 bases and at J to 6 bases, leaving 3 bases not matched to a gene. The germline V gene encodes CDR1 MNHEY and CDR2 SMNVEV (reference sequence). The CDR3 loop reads CASSWTSGGLNEQFF. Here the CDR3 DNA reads TGTGCCAGCAGTTGGACTAGCGGGGGTCTCAATGAGCAGTTCTTC.

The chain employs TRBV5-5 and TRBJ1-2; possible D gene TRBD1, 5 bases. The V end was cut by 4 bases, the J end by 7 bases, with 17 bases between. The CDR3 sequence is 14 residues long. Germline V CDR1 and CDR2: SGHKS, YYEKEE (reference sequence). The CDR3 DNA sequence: TGTGCCAGCAGCCTCGAGGGGCAGAGGATTGGCTACACCTTC. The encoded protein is CASSLEGQRIGYTF.

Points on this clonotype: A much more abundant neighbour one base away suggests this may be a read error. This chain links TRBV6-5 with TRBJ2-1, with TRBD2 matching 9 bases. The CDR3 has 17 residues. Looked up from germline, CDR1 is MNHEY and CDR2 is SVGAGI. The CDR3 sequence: CATSYGAGGPSYNEQFF. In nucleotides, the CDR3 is TGTGCCACCAGTTACGGAGCGGGGGGCCCCTCCTACAATGAGCAGTTCTTC.

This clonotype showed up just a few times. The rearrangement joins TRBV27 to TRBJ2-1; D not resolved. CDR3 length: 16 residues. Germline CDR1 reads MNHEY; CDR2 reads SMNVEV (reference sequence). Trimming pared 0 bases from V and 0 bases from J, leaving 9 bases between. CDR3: CASSLSRTGSYNEQFF. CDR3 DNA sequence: TGTGCCAGCAGTTTATCCCGGACGGGCTCCTACAATGAGCAGTTCTTC.

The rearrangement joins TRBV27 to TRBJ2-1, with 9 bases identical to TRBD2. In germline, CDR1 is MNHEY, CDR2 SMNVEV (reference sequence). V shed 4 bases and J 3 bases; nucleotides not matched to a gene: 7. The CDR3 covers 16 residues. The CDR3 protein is CASSSPGTSRYNEQFF. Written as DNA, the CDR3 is TGTGCCAGCAGTTCCCCCGGGACTAGCCGCTACAATGAGCAGTTCTTC.

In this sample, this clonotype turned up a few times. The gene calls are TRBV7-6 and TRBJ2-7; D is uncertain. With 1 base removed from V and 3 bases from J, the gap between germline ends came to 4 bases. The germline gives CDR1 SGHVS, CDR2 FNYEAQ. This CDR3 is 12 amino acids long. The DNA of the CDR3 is TGTGCCAGCAGCTTAGAGTTCTACGAGCAGTACTTC. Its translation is CASSLEFYEQYF.

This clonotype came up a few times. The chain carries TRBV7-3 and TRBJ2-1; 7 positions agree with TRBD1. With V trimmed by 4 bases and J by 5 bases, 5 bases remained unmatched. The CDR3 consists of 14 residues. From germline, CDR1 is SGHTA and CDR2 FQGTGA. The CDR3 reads CASSSIQGHNEQFF. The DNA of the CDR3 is TGTGCCAGCAGCTCCATACAGGGGCACAATGAGCAGTTCTTC.

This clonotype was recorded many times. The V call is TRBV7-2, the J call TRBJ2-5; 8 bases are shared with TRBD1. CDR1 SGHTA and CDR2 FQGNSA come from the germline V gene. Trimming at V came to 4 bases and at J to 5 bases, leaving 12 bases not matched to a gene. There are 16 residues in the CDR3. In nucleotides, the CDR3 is TGTGCCAGCAGCTCCAACCTCGGACAGGGTCGGGAGACCCAGTACTTC. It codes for CASSSNLGQGRETQYF.

The CDR3, as DNA: TGTGCCAGCAGTTCTTACCCCGACAGACTTGAAGCTTTCTTT. Its protein is CASSSYPDRLEAFF. The chain links TRBV6-2 or TRBV6-3 to TRBJ1-1; tentatively, D is TRBD1 (5 bases). CDR1 and CDR2 from the germline V gene are MNHEY and SVGEGT. The CDR3 is 14 amino acids. V lost 4 bases and J lost 7, with 16 bases in between.

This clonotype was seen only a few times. In DNA, the CDR3 is TGTGCCAGCAGTTACCCGGACGTCGGGGGTTTTAGCTATGGCTACACCTTC. It translates to CASSYPDVGGFSYGYTF. The chain carries TRBV6-6 and TRBJ1-2; D perhaps matches TRBD1 (5 bases). This CDR3 is 17 amino acids long. V lost 2 bases and J lost 4, with 20 bases in between. Germline V gene sequence: CDR1 MNHNY, CDR2 SVGAGI (reference sequence).

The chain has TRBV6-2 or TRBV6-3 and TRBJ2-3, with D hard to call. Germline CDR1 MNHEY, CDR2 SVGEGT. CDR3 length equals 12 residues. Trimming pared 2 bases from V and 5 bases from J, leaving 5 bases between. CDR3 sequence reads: CASSYGIDTQYF. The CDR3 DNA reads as TGTGCCAGCAGTTACGGGATAGATACGCAGTATTTT.

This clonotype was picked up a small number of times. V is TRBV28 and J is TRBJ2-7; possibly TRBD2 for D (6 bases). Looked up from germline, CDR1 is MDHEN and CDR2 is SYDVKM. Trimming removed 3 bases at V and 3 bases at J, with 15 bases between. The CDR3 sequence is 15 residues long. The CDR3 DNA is TGTGCCAGCAGTTTCGGGGGTGGCGGTGGCTACGAGCAGTACGTC. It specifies CASSFGGGGGYEQYV.

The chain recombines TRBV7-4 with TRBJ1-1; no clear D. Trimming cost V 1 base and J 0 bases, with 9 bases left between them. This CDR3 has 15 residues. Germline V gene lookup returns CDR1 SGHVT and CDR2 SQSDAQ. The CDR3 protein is CASSLVGNLNTEAFF. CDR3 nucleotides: TGTGCCAGCAGCTTAGTGGGGAACCTGAACACTGAAGCTTTCTTT.

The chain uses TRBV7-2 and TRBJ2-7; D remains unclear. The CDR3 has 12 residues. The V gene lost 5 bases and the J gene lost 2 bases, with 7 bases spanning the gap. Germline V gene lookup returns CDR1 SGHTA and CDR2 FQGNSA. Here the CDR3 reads CASSVHPYEQYF. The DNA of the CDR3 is TGTGCCAGCAGCGTACACCCCTACGAGCAGTACTTC.

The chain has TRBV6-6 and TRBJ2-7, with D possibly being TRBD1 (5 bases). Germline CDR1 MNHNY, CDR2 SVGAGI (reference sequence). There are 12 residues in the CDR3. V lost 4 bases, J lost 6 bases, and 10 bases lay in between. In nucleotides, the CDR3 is TGTGCCAGCAGTTCCCTAGACAGCGAGCAGTACGTC. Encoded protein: CASSSLDSEQYV.

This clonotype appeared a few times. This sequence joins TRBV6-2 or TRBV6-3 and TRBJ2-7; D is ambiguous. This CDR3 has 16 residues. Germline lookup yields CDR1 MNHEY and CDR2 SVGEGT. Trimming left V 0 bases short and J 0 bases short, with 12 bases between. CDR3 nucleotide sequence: TGTGCCAGCAGTTACTCGCCCCAGGATTCCTCCTACGAGCAGTACGTC. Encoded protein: CASSYSPQDSSYEQYV.

The CDR3: CASSLAGHYSYNEQFF. The CDR3 DNA is TGTGCCAGCAGCTTGGCCGGCCACTACTCCTACAATGAGCAGTTCTTC. The chain uses TRBV5-5 and TRBJ2-1; D not resolved. CDR1 is SGHKS, CDR2 YYEKEE, per germline (reference sequence). This CDR3 contains 16 residues. V lost 0 bases and J lost 0, with 10 bases in between.

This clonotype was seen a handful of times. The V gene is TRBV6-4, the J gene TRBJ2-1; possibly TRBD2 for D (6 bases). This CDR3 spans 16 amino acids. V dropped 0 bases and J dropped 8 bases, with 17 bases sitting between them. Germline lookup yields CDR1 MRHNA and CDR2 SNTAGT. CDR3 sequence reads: CASSDSPDYVPDEQFF. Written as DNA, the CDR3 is TGTGCCAGCAGTGACTCCCCGGACTACGTACCTGATGAGCAGTTCTTC.

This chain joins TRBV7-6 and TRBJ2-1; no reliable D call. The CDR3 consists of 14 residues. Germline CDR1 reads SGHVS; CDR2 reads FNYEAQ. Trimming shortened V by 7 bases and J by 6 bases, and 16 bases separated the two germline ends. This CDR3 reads CASTEGHFLNEQFF. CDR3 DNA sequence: TGTGCCAGCACCGAAGGTCACTTCCTCAATGAGCAGTTCTTC.

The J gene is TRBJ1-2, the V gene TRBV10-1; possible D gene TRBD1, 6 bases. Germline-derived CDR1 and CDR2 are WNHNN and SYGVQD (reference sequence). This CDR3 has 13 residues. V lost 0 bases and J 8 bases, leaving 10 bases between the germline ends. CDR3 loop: CASSESTGSGYTF. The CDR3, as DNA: TGCGCCAGCAGTGAGTCAACAGGGAGCGGCTACACCTTC.

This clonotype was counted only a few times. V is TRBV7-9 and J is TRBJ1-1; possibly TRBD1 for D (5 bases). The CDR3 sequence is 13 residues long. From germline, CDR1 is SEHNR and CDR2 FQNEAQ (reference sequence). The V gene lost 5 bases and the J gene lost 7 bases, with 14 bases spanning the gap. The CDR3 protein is CASSPPWRGEAFF. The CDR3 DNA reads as TGTGCCAGCAGCCCCCCCTGGAGGGGTGAAGCTTTCTTT.